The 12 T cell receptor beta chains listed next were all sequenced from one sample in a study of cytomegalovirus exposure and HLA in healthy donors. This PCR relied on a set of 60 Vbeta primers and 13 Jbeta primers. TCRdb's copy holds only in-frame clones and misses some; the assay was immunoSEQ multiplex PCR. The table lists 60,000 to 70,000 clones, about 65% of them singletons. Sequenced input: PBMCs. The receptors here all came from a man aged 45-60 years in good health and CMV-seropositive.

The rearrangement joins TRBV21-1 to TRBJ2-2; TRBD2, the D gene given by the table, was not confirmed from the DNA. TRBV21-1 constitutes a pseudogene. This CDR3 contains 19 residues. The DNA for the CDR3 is TGTGCCAGCAGCAAAACTTTCGTGGGACTAGTCGGGAACACCGGGGAGCTGTTTTTT. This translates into CASSKTFVGLVGNTGELFF.

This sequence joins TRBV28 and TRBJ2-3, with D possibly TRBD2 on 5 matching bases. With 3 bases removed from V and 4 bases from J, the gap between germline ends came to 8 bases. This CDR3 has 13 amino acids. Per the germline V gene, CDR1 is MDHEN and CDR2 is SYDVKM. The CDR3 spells CASSLLAPDTQYF. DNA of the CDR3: TGTGCCAGCAGTTTGTTAGCGCCAGATACGCAGTATTTT.

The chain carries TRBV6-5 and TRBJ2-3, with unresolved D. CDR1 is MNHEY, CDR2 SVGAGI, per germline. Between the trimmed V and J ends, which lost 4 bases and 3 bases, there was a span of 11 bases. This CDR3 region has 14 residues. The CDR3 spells CASSCSAMTDTQYF. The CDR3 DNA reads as TGTGCCAGCAGTTGTTCAGCGATGACAGATACGCAGTATTTT.

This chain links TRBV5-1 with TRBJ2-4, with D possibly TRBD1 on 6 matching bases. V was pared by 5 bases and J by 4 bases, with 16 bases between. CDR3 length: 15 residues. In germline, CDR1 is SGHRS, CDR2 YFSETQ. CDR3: CASSSASGTKNIQYF. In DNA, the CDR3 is TGCGCCAGCAGTTCAGCCTCCGGGACAAAAAACATTCAGTACTTC.

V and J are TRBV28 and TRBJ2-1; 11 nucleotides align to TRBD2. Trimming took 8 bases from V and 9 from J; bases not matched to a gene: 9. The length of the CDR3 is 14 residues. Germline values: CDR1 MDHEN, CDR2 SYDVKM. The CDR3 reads CASGWTSGSGEQFF. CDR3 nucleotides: TGTGCCAGCGGGTGGACTAGCGGGTCGGGTGAGCAGTTCTTC.

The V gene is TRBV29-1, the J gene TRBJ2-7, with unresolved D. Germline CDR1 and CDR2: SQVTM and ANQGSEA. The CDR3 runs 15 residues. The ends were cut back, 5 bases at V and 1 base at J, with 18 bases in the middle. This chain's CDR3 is CSVTLLDTLSYEQYF. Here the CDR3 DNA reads TGCAGCGTTACCCTTCTCGACACTTTATCCTACGAGCAGTACTTC.

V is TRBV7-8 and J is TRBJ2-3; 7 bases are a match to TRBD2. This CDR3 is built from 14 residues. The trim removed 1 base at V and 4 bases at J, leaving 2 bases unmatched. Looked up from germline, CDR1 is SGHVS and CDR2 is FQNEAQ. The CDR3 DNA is TGTGCCAGCAGCTTAGGCGGGAGCCCAGATACGCAGTATTTT. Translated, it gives CASSLGGSPDTQYF.

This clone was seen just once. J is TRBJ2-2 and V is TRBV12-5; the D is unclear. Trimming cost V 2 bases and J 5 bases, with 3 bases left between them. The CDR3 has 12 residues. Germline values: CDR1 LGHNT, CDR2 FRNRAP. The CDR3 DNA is TGTGCTAGTGGTTTGTCAACCGGGGAGCTGTTTTTT. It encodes CASGLSTGELFF.

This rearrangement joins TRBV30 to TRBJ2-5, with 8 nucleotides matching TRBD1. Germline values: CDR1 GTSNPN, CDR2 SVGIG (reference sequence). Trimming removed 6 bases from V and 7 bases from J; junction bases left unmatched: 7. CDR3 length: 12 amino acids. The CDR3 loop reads CACPEQGGTQYF. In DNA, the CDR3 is TGTGCCTGCCCCGAACAGGGGGGGACCCAGTACTTC. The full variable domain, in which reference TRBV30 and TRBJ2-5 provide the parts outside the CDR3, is SQTIHQWPATLVQPVGSPLSLECTVEGTSNPNLYWYRQAAGRGLQLLFYSVGIGQISSEVPQNLSASRPQDRQFILSSKKLLLSDSGFYLCACPEQGGTQYFGPGTRLLVL.

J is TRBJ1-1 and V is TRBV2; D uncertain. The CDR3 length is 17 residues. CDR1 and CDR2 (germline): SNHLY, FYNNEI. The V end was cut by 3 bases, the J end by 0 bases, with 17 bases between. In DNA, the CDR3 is TGTGCCAGCAGTGACAGCAGAAGACGGGATATGAACACTGAAGCTTTCTTT. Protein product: CASSDSRRRDMNTEAFF.

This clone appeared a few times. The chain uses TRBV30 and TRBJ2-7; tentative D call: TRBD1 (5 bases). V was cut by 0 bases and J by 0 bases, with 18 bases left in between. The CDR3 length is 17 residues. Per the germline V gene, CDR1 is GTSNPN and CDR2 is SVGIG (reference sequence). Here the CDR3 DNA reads TGTGCCTGGAGTGTAGACCTGTGGGGCAGGAGCTCCTACGAGCAGTACTTC. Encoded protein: CAWSVDLWGRSSYEQYF.

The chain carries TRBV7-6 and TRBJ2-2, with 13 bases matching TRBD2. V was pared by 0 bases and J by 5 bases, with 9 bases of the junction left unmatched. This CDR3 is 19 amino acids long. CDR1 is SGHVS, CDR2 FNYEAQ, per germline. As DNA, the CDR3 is TGTGCCAGCAGCTTAGCGTTCAGGACTAGCGGGGGTCGGACCGGGGAGCTGTTTTTT. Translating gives CASSLAFRTSGGRTGELFF.